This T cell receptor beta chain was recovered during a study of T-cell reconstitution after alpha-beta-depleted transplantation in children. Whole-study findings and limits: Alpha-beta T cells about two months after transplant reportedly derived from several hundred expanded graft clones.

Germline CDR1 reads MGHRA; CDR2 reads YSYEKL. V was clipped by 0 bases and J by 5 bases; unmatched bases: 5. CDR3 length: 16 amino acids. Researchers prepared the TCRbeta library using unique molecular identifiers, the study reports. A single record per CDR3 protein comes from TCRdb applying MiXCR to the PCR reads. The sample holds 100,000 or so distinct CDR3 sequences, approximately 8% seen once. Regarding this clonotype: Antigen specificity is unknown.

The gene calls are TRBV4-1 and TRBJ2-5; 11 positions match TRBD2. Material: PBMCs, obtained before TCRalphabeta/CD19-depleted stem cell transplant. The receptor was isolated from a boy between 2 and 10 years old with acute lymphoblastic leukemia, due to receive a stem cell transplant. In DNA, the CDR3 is TGCGCCAGCAGCCAAGAGGAGGCTAGCGGGGGGGAGACCCAGTACTTC. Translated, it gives CASSQEEASGGETQYF.